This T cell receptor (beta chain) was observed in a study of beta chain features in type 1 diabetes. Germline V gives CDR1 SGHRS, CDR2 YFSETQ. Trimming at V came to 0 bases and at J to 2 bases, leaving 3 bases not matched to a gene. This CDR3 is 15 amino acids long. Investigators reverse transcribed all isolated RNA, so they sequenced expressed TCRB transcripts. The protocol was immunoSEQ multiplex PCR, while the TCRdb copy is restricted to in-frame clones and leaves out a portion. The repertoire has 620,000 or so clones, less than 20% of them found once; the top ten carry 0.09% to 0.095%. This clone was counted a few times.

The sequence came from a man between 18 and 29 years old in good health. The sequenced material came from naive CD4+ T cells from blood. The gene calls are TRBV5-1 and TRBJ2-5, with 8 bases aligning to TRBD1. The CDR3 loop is CASSLDTGGQETQYF. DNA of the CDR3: TGCGCCAGCAGCTTGGACACAGGGGGGCAAGAGACCCAGTACTTC.